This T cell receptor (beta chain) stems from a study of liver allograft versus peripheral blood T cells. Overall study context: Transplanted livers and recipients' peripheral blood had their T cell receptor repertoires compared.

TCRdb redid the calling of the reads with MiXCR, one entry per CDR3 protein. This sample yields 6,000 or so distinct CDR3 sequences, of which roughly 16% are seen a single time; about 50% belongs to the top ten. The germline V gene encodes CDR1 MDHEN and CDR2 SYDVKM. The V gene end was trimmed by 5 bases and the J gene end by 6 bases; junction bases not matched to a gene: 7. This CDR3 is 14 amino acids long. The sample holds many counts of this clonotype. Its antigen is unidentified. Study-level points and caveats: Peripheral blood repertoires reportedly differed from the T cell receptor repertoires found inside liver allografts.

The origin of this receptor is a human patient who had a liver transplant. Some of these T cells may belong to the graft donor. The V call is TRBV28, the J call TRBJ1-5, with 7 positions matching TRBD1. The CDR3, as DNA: TGTGCCAGCAGTCCGGCGACAGGGACTCAGCCCCAGCATTTT. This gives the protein CASSPATGTQPQHF. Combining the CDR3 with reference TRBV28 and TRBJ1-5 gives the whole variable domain DVKVTQSSRYLVKRTGEKVFLECVQDMDHENMFWYRQDPGLGLRLIYFSYDVKMKEKGDIPEGYSVSREKKERFSLILESASTNQTSMYLCASSPATGTQPQHFGDGTRLSIL.